One sample yielded the 16 T cell receptor beta chains listed below, sequenced in a study of control samples from healthy donors and cancer patients. Here immunoSEQ multiplex PCR was the method, and the copy in TCRdb shows in-frame clones only, minus some. Here the sample spans around 190,000 clones, 90% to 95% being singletons. Input material: blood. The receptors were sampled from a young man in good health.

The chain recombines TRBV5-1 with TRBJ1-6; no clear D. Deletions cut 5 bases from V and 4 bases from J, with 10 bases between. This CDR3 has 14 residues. CDR1 SGHRS and CDR2 YFSETQ come from the germline V gene. CDR3 in DNA: TGCGCCAGCAGGGGTACCTCTTATAATTCACCCCTCCACTTT. Amino acid sequence: CASRGTSYNSPLHF.

The chain is built from TRBV27 and TRBJ2-7, with D perhaps TRBD1 (6 bases). The CDR3 has 14 residues. Germline assignment: CDR1 MNHEY and CDR2 SMNVEV (reference sequence). The V end was cut by 5 bases, the J end by 7 bases, with 18 bases between. CDR3 DNA: TGTGCCAGCAGTCGGCAAGACAGGAGTTGGGAGCAGTACTTC. It codes for CASSRQDRSWEQYF.

CDR3 nucleotide sequence: TGTGCCAGCAGCGTCCGACTAGCGGGGGGCCAAGAGACCCAGTACTTC. This gives the protein CASSVRLAGGQETQYF. The rearrangement joins TRBV9 to TRBJ2-5, with TRBD2 identical over 13 bases. This CDR3 has 16 residues. CDR1 SGDLS and CDR2 YYNGEE come from the germline V gene. V was pared by 2 bases and J by 1 base, with 2 bases of the junction left unmatched.

This CDR3 is CASKTDGLANYGYTF. CDR3 DNA sequence: TGTGCCAGCAAGACCGACGGGCTAGCTAACTATGGCTACACCTTC. The chain combines TRBV2 with TRBJ1-2, with D uncertain. The length of the CDR3 is 15 residues. The V gene lost 7 bases and the J gene lost 0 bases, with 15 bases spanning the gap. Germline V gene data show CDR1 as SNHLY and CDR2 as FYNNEI.

V is TRBV9 and J is TRBJ2-7; D is tentatively TRBD1 or TRBD2 (5 bases each). The CDR3 has 16 residues. Trimming removed 3 bases from V and 3 bases from J, with 19 bases in between. In germline, CDR1 is SGDLS, CDR2 YYNGEE. The CDR3 protein is CASSGNAGTMYYEQYF. CDR3 DNA: TGTGCCAGCAGCGGGAACGCCGGGACCATGTACTACGAGCAGTACTTC.

This rearrangement joins TRBV28 to TRBJ2-7; 12 bases line up with TRBD2. V lost 0 bases, J lost 4 bases, and 4 bases stayed unmatched. The germline CDR1 and CDR2 sequences are MDHEN and SYDVKM. The CDR3 is 16 residues long. CDR3 protein: CASSLWRGTSGYEQYF. The CDR3 nucleotides read TGTGCCAGCAGTTTATGGAGGGGGACTAGCGGGTACGAGCAGTACTTC.

CDR3 coding DNA: TGTGCCAGCAGTTCGACAGGGCAATCACCCCTCCACTTT. It yields the protein CASSSTGQSPLHF. The V gene is TRBV27, the J gene TRBJ1-6, with 7 bases identical to TRBD1. The CDR3 sequence is 13 residues long. Germline CDR1 reads MNHEY; CDR2 reads SMNVEV (reference sequence). Unmatched junction bases numbered 4, after V lost 4 bases and J lost 10 bases.

The rearrangement uses TRBV6-1 and TRBJ2-5; 7 bases are a match to TRBD2. Trimming took 3 bases from V and 2 from J; bases not matched to a gene: 6. Germline-derived CDR1 and CDR2 are MNHNS and SASEGT. The CDR3 contains 15 residues. The CDR3 nucleotides read TGTGCCAGCAGTGACGTCGGGGGAGGGCAAGAGACCCAGTACTTC. Its translation is CASSDVGGGQETQYF.

In nucleotides, the CDR3 is TGTGCTAGTGGTGCCGGGACAGGGGATACCGGGGAGCTGTTTTTT. Protein sequence: CASGAGTGDTGELFF. J is TRBJ2-2 and V is TRBV12-5; 10 nucleotides match TRBD1. CDR1 is LGHNT and CDR2 is FRNRAP in the germline V gene. Unmatched junction bases numbered 5, after V lost 5 bases and J lost 5 bases. The CDR3 is 15 amino acids.

The chain combines TRBV5-1 with TRBJ1-4; TRBD1 matches 8 bases. The germline CDR1 and CDR2 sequences are SGHRS and YFSETQ. This CDR3 is 14 amino acids long. V trimming: 2 bases; J trimming: 7 bases; junction bases outside the gene matches: 4. In DNA, the CDR3 is TGCGCCAGCAGCTTCGACAGGGGCGCTGAAAAACTGTTTTTT. Translated, it gives CASSFDRGAEKLFF. Full variable domain (remainder filled in from reference TRBV5-1 and TRBJ1-4): KAGVTQTPRYLIKTRGQQVTLSCSPISGHRSVSWYQQTPGQGLQFLFEYFSETQRNKGNFPGRFSGRQFSNSRSEMNVSTLELGDSALYLCASSFDRGAEKLFFGSGTQLSVL.

This chain uses TRBV7-2 with TRBJ2-5; TRBD2 matches at 7 bases. After removal of 3 bases from V and 2 bases from J, the junction contained 3 bases not matched to a gene. This CDR3 is built from 14 residues. Germline V lookup: CDR1 SGHTA, CDR2 FQGNSA. The CDR3 is CASSFKRDQETQYF. CDR3 nucleotides: TGTGCCAGCAGCTTTAAGCGGGATCAAGAGACCCAGTACTTC.

CDR3 nucleotides: TGTGCCAGCAGCCACTCGGCGGAGCTAGCGGGAGTGGGTTTGGATGAGCAGTTCTTC. It translates to CASSHSAELAGVGLDEQFF. The chain joins TRBV27 to TRBJ2-1; 10 bases are a match to TRBD2. This CDR3 is 19 amino acids long. With 6 bases clipped from V and 8 bases from J, the junction kept 22 bases outside the gene matches. Germline CDR1 is MNHEY and CDR2 is SMNVEV (reference sequence).

A few counts support this clone. The chain is built from TRBV11-2 and TRBJ2-5, with TRBD1 matching over 7 bases. Germline lookup yields CDR1 SGHAT and CDR2 FQNNGV. The CDR3 is 15 residues long. The V segment lost 6 bases and the J segment 2 bases; nucleotides outside the gene matches: 9. The CDR3 DNA reads as TGTGCCAGCAGACGACCGGGACAGCTACAAGAGACCCAGTACTTC. Translation: CASRRPGQLQETQYF.

The rearrangement uses TRBV10-1 and TRBJ1-1; D is unresolved. V was clipped by 0 bases and J by 8 bases, with 7 bases between them. CDR3 size: 12 residues. Germline-derived CDR1 and CDR2 are WNHNN and SYGVQD (reference sequence). CDR3 sequence (DNA): TGCGCCAGCAGTGAGTCTGCGGGGGAAGCTTTCTTT. It encodes CASSESAGEAFF.

In this sample, this clone turned up once. The chain uses TRBV19 and TRBJ2-7; D may correspond to TRBD1 or TRBD2 (6 bases each). V lost 5 bases to trimming and J lost 0 bases, with 14 bases between them. The germline V gene has CDR1 LNHDA and CDR2 SQIVND (reference sequence). CDR3 length equals 15 residues. The CDR3 loop reads CASSPFGGHSYEQYF. DNA for the CDR3: TGTGCCAGTAGTCCCTTTGGGGGGCACTCCTACGAGCAGTACTTC.

To note about this clone: Other DNA sequences in this specimen translate into the identical CDR3. The chain carries TRBV18 and TRBJ2-7, with D tentatively TRBD1 (5 bases). CDR1 is KGHSH, CDR2 LQKENI, per germline. Trimming shortened V by 2 bases and J by 1 base, and 6 bases separated the two germline ends. This CDR3 comprises 13 residues. In nucleotides, the CDR3 is TGTGCCAGCTCACCAGGGGCGTCCTACGAGCAGTACTTC. The encoded protein is CASSPGASYEQYF.